Sequencing of this T cell receptor beta chain was carried out in a study of graft-versus-host responses after intestinal transplantation. Between the trimmed V and J ends, which lost 6 bases and 8 bases, there was a span of 23 bases. CDR1 is MGHRA, CDR2 YSYEKL, per germline. The length of the CDR3 is 16 residues. This clone was seen just once. Its specificity is not known. TCRdb's copy holds only in-frame clones and misses some; the assay was immunoSEQ multiplex PCR. The sample has some 70,000 clones, roughly 84% seen once; the top ten hold around 8%. This specimen was unstimulated CD8+ T cells sorted from spleen or lymph node cells, taken before transplant. The chain has TRBV4-1 and TRBJ2-1; D possibly matches TRBD1 or TRBD2 (5 bases each). The source is a human donor who was the organ donor for an intestinal transplant. The DNA of the CDR3 is TGCGCCAGCAGACGTGAAGAGAGGGGAAGTTTCGATGAGCAGTTCTTC. Residues: CASRREERGSFDEQFF.